This T cell receptor beta chain is from a study of radiotherapy plus CTLA-4 blockade in lung cancer. Findings and caveats of the study: TCR clones from tumors expanded in blood after radiotherapy plus ipilimumab. Early blood T cell clone dynamics reportedly forecast response best, with interferon-beta.

Generated by immunoSEQ multiplex PCR, the TCRdb table keeps only in-frame clones and is missing some. The sample gives around 80,000 clones, less than 90% of which show up once; more than 0.65% is in the top ten. This CDR3 has 14 residues. V gave up 6 bases and J gave up 2 bases, with 14 bases separating them. Looked up from germline, CDR1 is MDHEN and CDR2 is SYDVKM. On this clone itself: Its antigen is unknown.

This sequence joins TRBV28 and TRBJ2-7; D is perhaps TRBD1 (6 bases). The source of this sequence is a human donor with non-small cell lung cancer who had stable disease on radiotherapy plus ipilimumab. Here the sequenced sample was peripheral blood, taken from a patient treated with radiotherapy plus ipilimumab. For the CDR3, the DNA is TGTGCCAGCAGCTTCTCGGACAGAACCTACGAGCAGTACTTC. It encodes CASSFSDRTYEQYF.